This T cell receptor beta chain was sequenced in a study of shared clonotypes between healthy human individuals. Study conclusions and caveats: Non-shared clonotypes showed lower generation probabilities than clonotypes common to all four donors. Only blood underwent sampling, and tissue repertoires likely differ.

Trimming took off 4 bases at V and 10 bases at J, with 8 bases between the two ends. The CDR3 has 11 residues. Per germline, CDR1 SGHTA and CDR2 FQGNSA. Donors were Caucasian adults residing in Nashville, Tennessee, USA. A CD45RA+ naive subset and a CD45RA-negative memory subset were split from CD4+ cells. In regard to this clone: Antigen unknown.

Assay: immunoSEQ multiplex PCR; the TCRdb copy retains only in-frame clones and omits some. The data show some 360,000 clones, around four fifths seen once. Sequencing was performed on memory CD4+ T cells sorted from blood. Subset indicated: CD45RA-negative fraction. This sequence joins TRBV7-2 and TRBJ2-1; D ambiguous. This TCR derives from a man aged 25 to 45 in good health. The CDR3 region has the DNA TGTGCCAGCAGCTCTAGGGTAGAGCAGTTCTTC. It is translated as CASSSRVEQFF.